The 21 T cell receptor beta chains below all came from one sample that was sequenced in a study of blood T cell repertoires in COVID-19. The method was immunoSEQ multiplex PCR; TCRdb's version includes in-frame clones alone and lacks a portion of them. Of roughly 350,000 clones listed, 85% are singletons. The sequenced sample consisted of peripheral blood. Every receptor here comes from a woman aged 18-30 years with acute or convalescent COVID-19.

The chain links TRBV10-3 to TRBJ1-4, with 11 positions matching TRBD1. Germline assignment: CDR1 ENHRY and CDR2 SYGVKD. The V gene end was trimmed by 6 bases and the J gene end by 7 bases; junction bases not matched to a gene: 4. The length of the CDR3 is 14 residues. Here the CDR3 reads CAISPGQGGEKLFF. The CDR3 coding sequence is TGTGCCATCAGCCCGGGACAGGGGGGTGAAAAACTGTTTTTT.

On this clone itself: Other DNA sequences in this specimen translate into the identical CDR3. The chain carries TRBV6-5 and TRBJ1-5; 8 bases map to TRBD1. J lost 2 bases, V lost 5 bases, and 5 bases had no gene match. The CDR3 sequence is 15 residues long. Germline CDR1 reads MNHEY; CDR2 reads SVGAGI. The CDR3 protein is CASSITGGGNQPQHF. The CDR3 bases are TGTGCCAGCAGTATAACAGGGGGAGGCAATCAGCCCCAGCATTTT.

The chain carries TRBV5-6 and TRBJ1-1; TRBD1 is a possible D gene (6 bases). This CDR3 spans 12 amino acids. V lost 3 bases and J lost 8, with 11 bases in between. Germline V gives CDR1 SGHDT, CDR2 YYEEEE. CDR3 sequence (DNA): TGTGCCAGCAGCTCCGGGACACTCGAAGCTTTCTTT. Translating it yields CASSSGTLEAFF.

The rearrangement uses TRBV18 and TRBJ2-2; 7 positions match TRBD1. This CDR3 is built from 17 residues. Germline CDR1 is KGHSH and CDR2 is LQKENI. Trimming took 3 bases from V and 4 from J; bases not matched to a gene: 11. DNA of the CDR3: TGTGCCAGCTCACCGGCAAACAGGGGCCCGAGCACCGGGGAGCTGTTTTTT. Amino acid sequence: CASSPANRGPSTGELFF.

The rearrangement uses TRBV4-2 and TRBJ1-4, with 8 positions matching TRBD1. This CDR3 is built from 16 residues. Germline-derived CDR1 and CDR2 are LGHNA and YNFKEQ. The V gene end was trimmed by 0 bases and the J gene end by 10 bases; junction bases not matched to a gene: 10. DNA of the CDR3: TGTGCCAGCAGCCAAGAAGTGGGACAGGCCTGGACAAAACTGTTTTTT. Translating gives CASSQEVGQAWTKLFF.

V usage is TRBV4-1 and J usage is TRBJ1-2, with 9 bases lining up with TRBD1. The J segment lost 3 bases and the V segment lost 3 bases, leaving 5 bases of the junction unmatched. Germline CDR1 MGHRA, CDR2 YSYEKL. CDR3 size: 15 residues. For the CDR3, the DNA is TGCGCCAGCAGCCATGGACAGGGGCCTCACTATGGCTACACCTTC. This codes for CASSHGQGPHYGYTF.

V usage is TRBV6-4 and J usage is TRBJ2-2; no firm D call. Trimming removed 6 bases from V and 0 bases from J, with 8 bases in between. The germline CDR1 and CDR2 sequences are MRHNA and SNTAGT. CDR3 length equals 14 residues. CDR3 nucleotide sequence: TGTGCCAGCAGACCGGGTCCGAACACCGGGGAGCTGTTTTTT. Its protein is CASRPGPNTGELFF.

The chain employs TRBV28 and TRBJ2-2; 8 bases are a match to TRBD1. Germline CDR1 reads MDHEN; CDR2 reads SYDVKM. V was clipped by 6 bases and J by 5 bases; unmatched bases: 8. The CDR3 spans 15 residues. CDR3: CASSLQTGATGELFF. CDR3 nucleotides: TGTGCCAGCAGCCTCCAGACAGGGGCGACCGGGGAGCTGTTTTTT.

This chain joins TRBV12-3 or TRBV12-4 and TRBJ2-5; 7 bases are a match to TRBD1. The ends lost 6 bases at V and 1 base at J; junction bases unmatched: 2. This CDR3 is 13 amino acids long. CDR3 DNA: TGTGCCAGCAGCGGGACAGTCCAAGAGACCCAGTACTTC. This encodes CASSGTVQETQYF.

The chain joins TRBV6-4 to TRBJ2-6, with D perhaps TRBD1 (5 bases). V gave up 5 bases and J gave up 2 bases, with 10 bases separating them. Germline CDR1 reads MRHNA; CDR2 reads SNTAGT. CDR3 length: 15 amino acids. CDR3 sequence (DNA): TGTGCCAGCAGTATCCAGGGAACTGGGGCCAACGTCCTGACTTTC. Its protein is CASSIQGTGANVLTF.

This clone was observed a few times. The chain has TRBV30 and TRBJ1-2; TRBD1 matches 7 bases. The junction had 10 bases not matched to a gene; V was cut back by 4 bases and J by 8 bases. Germline V gene data show CDR1 as GTSNPN and CDR2 as SVGIG (reference sequence). The CDR3 is 13 residues long. The CDR3 protein is CAWTRTGPEGYTF. CDR3 in DNA: TGTGCCTGGACCCGGACAGGACCGGAGGGCTACACCTTC.

This clone was seen only once. This rearrangement joins TRBV28 to TRBJ2-6, with D unresolved. The germline gives CDR1 MDHEN, CDR2 SYDVKM. V was cut by 2 bases and J by 2 bases, with 10 bases left in between. The CDR3 length is 16 residues. The CDR3 DNA follows: TGTGCCAGCAGTTTACCCACAAACACTGGGGCCAACGTCCTGACTTTC. Translation: CASSLPTNTGANVLTF.

V gene TRBV15 combines with J gene TRBJ1-2; 8 bases align to TRBD1. The V and J ends lost 4 bases and 8 bases, in that order; junction bases with no gene match: 3. Germline CDR1 reads LNHNV; CDR2 reads YYDKDF (reference sequence). This CDR3 has 12 residues. DNA of the CDR3: TGTGCCACCAGCAACCCAGGGGGCGGCTACACCTTC. Its translation is CATSNPGGGYTF.

This sequence joins TRBV6-5 and TRBJ1-6, with TRBD1 matching over 9 bases. This CDR3 spans 14 amino acids. Trimming at V came to 5 bases and at J to 7 bases, leaving 3 bases not matched to a gene. Germline CDR1 and CDR2: MNHEY and SVGAGI. CDR3 in amino acids: CASSPDRGNSPLHF. CDR3 coding DNA: TGTGCCAGCAGTCCCGACAGGGGGAATTCACCCCTCCACTTT.

This clone appeared once. The chain has TRBV5-6 and TRBJ1-1, with a weak D call TRBD1 (5 bases). This CDR3 has 14 amino acids. Trimming took 0 bases from V and 1 from J, leaving 7 bases between them. The germline gives CDR1 SGHDT, CDR2 YYEEEE. CDR3 protein: CASSLAGPNTEAFF. The CDR3 DNA reads TGTGCCAGCAGCTTGGCAGGGCCGAACACTGAAGCTTTCTTT.

The chain couples TRBV5-6 to TRBJ1-5; possible D gene TRBD1, 5 bases. This CDR3 is built from 13 residues. From germline, CDR1 is SGHDT and CDR2 YYEEEE. Trimming stripped 3 bases from V and 6 bases from J, with 10 bases between. CDR3: CASSYGGSQPQHF. CDR3 sequence (DNA): TGTGCCAGCAGCTACGGGGGGTCTCAGCCCCAGCATTTT. Supplemented by reference TRBV5-6 and TRBJ1-5, the full variable domain reads DAGVTQSPTHLIKTRGQQVTLRCSPKSGHDTVSWYQQALGQGPQFIFQYYEEEERQRGNFPDRFSGHQFPNYSSELNVNALLLGDSALYLCASSYGGSQPQHFGDGTRLSIL.

This sequence joins TRBV24-1 and TRBJ1-1; D ambiguous. There are 13 residues in the CDR3. Germline CDR1 KGHDR, CDR2 SFDVKD. V lost 4 bases, J lost 4 bases, and 9 bases lay in between. DNA of the CDR3: TGTGCCACCAGTGAGGGCCAGGCCACTGAAGCTTTCTTT. Translation gives CATSEGQATEAFF.

The chain recombines TRBV3-1 (or the pseudogene TRBV3-2) with TRBJ2-3; a weak D match, TRBD2 (5 bases). The CDR3 covers 17 residues. Per the germline V gene, CDR1 is LGHDT and CDR2 is YNNKEL (reference sequence). Trimming shortened V by 1 base and J by 1 base, and 15 bases separated the two germline ends. Here the CDR3 DNA reads TGTGCCAGCAGCCAAGTACGCCGGGGAGCCGGCACAGATACGCAGTATTTT. Residues: CASSQVRRGAGTDTQYF.

The chain employs TRBV5-1 and TRBJ2-3; D may be TRBD2 (6 bases). Trimming removed 1 base from V and 3 bases from J, with 15 bases in between. The CDR3 sequence is 16 residues long. CDR1 SGHRS and CDR2 YFSETQ come from the germline V gene. CDR3 region: CASSLLAPAGTDTQYF. The DNA for the CDR3 is TGCGCCAGCAGCTTGTTAGCGCCTGCGGGGACAGATACGCAGTATTTT.

J is TRBJ2-5 and V is TRBV27, with a weak D call TRBD2 (5 bases). V was shortened by 6 bases and J by 2 bases, with 16 bases between the two germline ends. The CDR3 is 15 amino acids. CDR1 is MNHEY, CDR2 SMNVEV, per germline (reference sequence). The CDR3 spells CASRDAWSGQETQYF. The DNA of the CDR3 is TGTGCCAGCAGAGACGCCTGGAGCGGACAAGAGACCCAGTACTTC.

The genes are TRBV6-5 and TRBJ1-3, with D unclear. In germline, CDR1 is MNHEY, CDR2 SVGAGI. The V and J ends lost 6 bases and 0 bases respectively, with 6 bases between them. The CDR3 length is 13 residues. The CDR3 region has the DNA TGTGCCAGCAGACACAACTCTGGAAACACCATATATTTT. Translation: CASRHNSGNTIYF.